This T cell receptor (beta chain) derives from a study of blood T cells in healthy people across ages. Study-wide results and limits: Among long-lived donors, naive CD4+ cells were more numerous and diversity higher than in aged donors. Unsorted PBMCs prevented conclusive naive versus antigen-experienced comparison.

For this clonotype: No antigen is known for it.

A J-beta primer mix and a sample-barcoded 5' primer were used in a second PCR of about 6 to 12 cycles. Paired-end reads containing CDR3 totaled no fewer than 3 million for each sample. TCRdb re-analysed the 5' RACE reads in MiXCR, keeping a single row per CDR3 protein. The repertoire includes hundreds of thousands of distinct CDR3 sequences, 44% of them detected once, and approximately 19% sits in the top ten. The CDR3 has 13 residues. V shed 8 bases and J shed 5 bases, with 10 bases lying between them. Sequenced sample: blood. The receptor was isolated from a man in his sixties in good health. The rearrangement joins TRBV12-3 or TRBV12-4 to TRBJ1-6; no reliable D call. The CDR3 nucleotides are TGTGCCAGCGGCCAGGATAATAATTCACCCCTCCACTTT. This encodes CASGQDNNSPLHF.